This T cell receptor (beta chain) originates from a study of T cell responses to AZD1222 COVID-19 vaccine. CDR1 MNHNS and CDR2 SASEGT come from the germline V gene. CDR3 length equals 14 residues. Unmatched junction bases numbered 2, after V lost 2 bases and J lost 1 base. Study observations and caveats: Just a handful of AZD1222 recipients were seropositive at baseline. Clonal diversity was possibly underestimated, and the donors were mostly white British, with more females.

Comment on this clone: Its antigen remains unknown.

Method: immunoSEQ multiplex PCR; TCRdb's copy keeps in-frame clones and lacks some. The data show under 200,000 clones, 85% to 95% seen once. The specimen comprised peripheral blood, sampled on day 0 of AZD1222 vaccination. The clonotype originates from an adult in good health. The chain joins TRBV6-1 to TRBJ2-7, with 7 bases identical to TRBD1. The CDR3 is CASSEWDRSYEQYF. The CDR3 coding sequence is TGTGCCAGCAGTGAATGGGACAGATCCTACGAGCAGTACTTC.